This T cell receptor (beta chain) was documented in a study of early T cells in non-severe SARS-CoV-2 infection. Unique molecular identifiers tagged individual cDNA molecules. TCRdb fed the 5' RACE reads into MiXCR, producing one record per CDR3 protein. The sample consists of some 98,000 distinct CDR3 sequences, about 15% of them appearing once. Study-level points and caveats: Private and CD4 specificities were missed by VDJdb matching, skewed to anti-spike CD8.

V lost 5 bases to trimming and J lost 4 bases, with 21 bases between them. Germline lookup yields CDR1 SGHTA and CDR2 FQGNSA. CDR3 length: 16 residues. As regards this clonotype: What it recognizes is unknown.

Material for sequencing was whole blood. The sequence derives from an adult who was a healthcare worker with PCR-confirmed SARS-CoV-2 infection or an uninfected control (not recorded which). V and J are TRBV7-2 and TRBJ2-7; D is unclear. The CDR3 region has the DNA TGTGCCAGCAGCACGGACGGTCTCTTGGCAAGGTACGAGCAGTACTTC. This translates into CASSTDGLLARYEQYF.